The 29 T cell receptor beta chains in this list originate from one sample, sequenced in a study of identical twins. TCRdb reprocessed the 5' RACE reads with MiXCR, giving one entry per CDR3 protein. The repertoire holds about 530,000 distinct CDR3 sequences, with 20% to 25% as singletons. The sample was also reused in another study, on yellow fever vaccine responses in identical twins.

The sample taken for sequencing was CD4+ T cells sorted from blood. These receptors were obtained from a woman younger than 35 in good health.

This clonotype was counted between two and nine times. The V gene is TRBV7-9, the J gene TRBJ1-2; D is uncertain. The length of the CDR3 is 15 residues. Per the germline V gene, CDR1 is SEHNR and CDR2 is FQNEAQ (reference sequence). V lost 2 bases and J lost 0, with 10 bases in between. CDR3 sequence reads: CASSLSQNANYGYTF. Here the CDR3 DNA reads TGTGCCAGCAGCTTATCCCAGAATGCTAACTATGGCTACACCTTC.

This clonotype occurred a few times. The V gene is TRBV12-3 or TRBV12-4, the J gene TRBJ2-4, with a tentative D call TRBD2 (7 bases). V lost 3 bases, J lost 3 bases, and 12 bases lay in between. This CDR3 comprises 15 residues. The CDR3 nucleotides read TGTGCCAGCAGTTTCCCCGGGGGGCACAAAAACATTCAGTACTTC. Its protein product is CASSFPGGHKNIQYF.

Only a few counts were recorded for this clonotype. This chain uses TRBV5-6 with TRBJ2-5; TRBD2 might be the D (6 bases). This CDR3 comprises 14 residues. Trimming pared 1 base from V and 4 bases from J, leaving 11 bases between. Germline loops: CDR1 SGHDT, CDR2 YYEEEE. CDR3 sequence: CASSLLGTGETQYF. CDR3 DNA sequence: TGTGCCAGCAGCTTGTTGGGGACTGGAGAGACCCAGTACTTC.

This clonotype was found a few times. The chain uses TRBV7-2 and TRBJ2-3, with D uncertain. The CDR3 runs 15 residues. V was clipped by 5 bases and J by 2 bases, with 14 bases between them. Germline V gene lookup returns CDR1 SGHTA and CDR2 FQGNSA. The CDR3 nucleotides read TGTGCCAGCAGCCTTGACTTCATTTACACAGATACGCAGTATTTT. Its translation: CASSLDFIYTDTQYF.

This clonotype occurred a few times. The chain recombines TRBV28 with TRBJ2-5; TRBD1 aligns across 8 bases. V was pared by 6 bases and J by 1 base, with 13 bases of the junction left unmatched. The CDR3 loop spans 17 amino acids. CDR1 and CDR2 (germline): MDHEN, SYDVKM. CDR3 nucleotide sequence: TGTGCCAGCAGCCGACACCCCTCAGGGGGCAGCCAAGAGACCCAGTACTTC. Protein sequence: CASSRHPSGGSQETQYF.

This clonotype showed up just a few times. The chain couples TRBV5-1 to TRBJ2-5; possible D gene TRBD1, 6 bases. V lost 1 base and J lost 1, with 11 bases in between. CDR1 and CDR2 (germline): SGHRS, YFSETQ. CDR3 length: 15 residues. CDR3 region: CASSLNRAFQETQYF. The CDR3 nucleotides are TGCGCCAGCAGCTTGAACAGGGCATTCCAAGAGACCCAGTACTTC.

This clonotype was found a few times. The chain uses TRBV25-1 and TRBJ1-5; D gene uncertain. This CDR3 region has 10 residues. The V gene lost 9 bases and the J gene lost 5 bases, with 5 bases spanning the gap. Germline lookup yields CDR1 MGHDK and CDR2 SYGVNS. The CDR3 is CASNDQPQHF. CDR3 bases: TGTGCCAGTAACGATCAGCCCCAGCATTTT.

This clonotype was recorded a few times. The chain uses TRBV12-3 or TRBV12-4 and TRBJ2-7; either TRBD1 or TRBD2 may supply D (8 bases each). The CDR3 sequence is 15 residues long. The germline V and J ends were trimmed by 5 bases and 3 bases, with 17 bases remaining between them. The CDR3: CASSAQGAGGYEQYF. In nucleotides, the CDR3 is TGTGCCAGCAGTGCCCAGGGGGCGGGAGGCTACGAGCAGTACTTC.

This clonotype was seen only a few times. The chain has TRBV12-3 or TRBV12-4 and TRBJ2-5, with 11 bases fitting TRBD1. This CDR3 is 16 amino acids long. Trimming took 2 bases from V and 5 from J; bases not matched to a gene: 7. The CDR3: CASSLRAGTGGETQYF. Here the CDR3 DNA reads TGTGCCAGCAGTTTAAGGGCCGGGACAGGGGGGGAGACCCAGTACTTC.

This clonotype was counted a few times. This chain connects TRBV4-1 to TRBJ2-2; 10 positions agree with TRBD2. V shed 3 bases and J 1 base; nucleotides not matched to a gene: 8. Germline CDR1 and CDR2: MGHRA and YSYEKL. The CDR3 is made up of 18 amino acids. This CDR3 is CASSQRTSGRVNTGELFF. CDR3 DNA: TGCGCCAGCAGCCAGAGGACTAGCGGACGGGTGAACACCGGGGAGCTGTTTTTT.

This clonotype came up a few times. The chain couples TRBV29-1 to TRBJ1-1; no reliable D call. Germline values: CDR1 SQVTM, CDR2 ANQGSEA. The germline V and J ends were trimmed by 6 bases and 1 base, with 6 bases remaining between them. CDR3 length equals 11 residues. Here the CDR3 DNA reads TGCAGCGTGTTCAAGAACACTGAAGCTTTCTTT. Translation gives CSVFKNTEAFF.

The rearrangement uses TRBV27 and TRBJ2-7; 14 bases are a match to TRBD2. The germline V gene encodes CDR1 MNHEY and CDR2 SMNVEV (reference sequence). This CDR3 spans 16 amino acids. V was pared by 0 bases and J by 7 bases, with 5 bases of the junction left unmatched. The CDR3 coding sequence is TGTGCCAGCAGTTTATCCGGACTAGCGGGAGGAGGTGAGCAGTACTTC. Its translation: CASSLSGLAGGGEQYF.

J is TRBJ2-7 and V is TRBV27, with unresolved D. The germline V gene encodes CDR1 MNHEY and CDR2 SMNVEV (reference sequence). The length of the CDR3 is 14 residues. CDR3 sequence (DNA): TGTGCCAGCAGTTACCCCGGCCCCTCCGACGAGCAGTACGTC. Translated, it gives CASSYPGPSDEQYV.

This chain connects TRBV6-5 to TRBJ1-5; weak D call: TRBD1 (5 bases). The V gene lost 2 bases and the J gene lost 4 bases, with 12 bases spanning the gap. CDR3 length: 15 residues. CDR1 and CDR2 (germline): MNHEY, SVGAGI. The CDR3 nucleotides are TGTGCCAGCAGTTACACTGGGGACTGGAATCAGCCCCAGCATTTT. Translating it yields CASSYTGDWNQPQHF.

The rearrangement joins TRBV12-3 or TRBV12-4 to TRBJ1-4; D is possibly TRBD1 (6 bases). The CDR3 totals 13 residues. V lost 10 bases, J lost 4 bases, and 13 bases lay in between. Here the CDR3 reads CAIQGTRNEKLFF. CDR3 coding DNA: TGTGCCATTCAGGGGACACGTAATGAAAAACTGTTTTTT.

This clonotype has just a few counts. At one boundary the junction diverges from the germline segment, which might be a read error. V gene TRBV5-1 combines with J gene TRBJ2-1; 9 bases map to TRBD2. The CDR3 contains 14 residues. Germline lookup yields CDR1 SGHRS and CDR2 YFSETQ. This chain's CDR3 is CASTLGGGDNEQFF. CDR3 coding DNA: TGCGCCAGCACCTTGGGCGGGGGGGACAATGAGCAGTTCTTC.

The chain links TRBV19 to TRBJ2-1, with a possible D match to TRBD2 (5 bases). Germline CDR1 LNHDA, CDR2 SQIVND (reference sequence). The CDR3 covers 13 residues. Deletions cut 3 bases from V and 8 bases from J, with 11 bases between. CDR3 sequence: CASSIGRGDEQFF. CDR3 coding DNA: TGTGCCAGTAGTATTGGCCGGGGAGATGAGCAGTTCTTC.

This clonotype was seen more than once but under ten times. The chain is built from TRBV11-3 and TRBJ2-1; D uncertain. Trimming pared 5 bases from V and 7 bases from J, leaving 15 bases between. The germline V gene has CDR1 SGHNT and CDR2 YENEEA. The CDR3 totals 14 residues. The CDR3: CASSLRVSRNEQFF. In nucleotides, the CDR3 is TGTGCCAGCAGCCTACGGGTATCGAGAAATGAGCAGTTCTTC. The variable domain in full, completed from reference TRBV11-3 and TRBJ2-1, reads EAGVVQSPRYKIIEKKQPVAFWCNPISGHNTLYWYLQNLGQGPELLIRYENEEAVDDSQLPKDRFSAERLKGVDSTLKIQPAELGDSAVYLCASSLRVSRNEQFFGPGTRLTVL.

The CDR3 coding sequence is TGCAGTGCTCTAGCGGGAGACACCTCCTACGAGCAGTACTTC. Its protein product is CSALAGDTSYEQYF. J is TRBJ2-7 and V is TRBV20-1; TRBD2 matches 10 bases. V lost 5 bases and J lost 0; bases outside the gene matches: 4. The germline V gene has CDR1 DFQATT and CDR2 SNEGSKA (reference sequence). This CDR3 has 14 residues.

The rearrangement links TRBV24-1 to TRBJ2-3, with 7 bases identical to TRBD2. Germline V gene data show CDR1 as KGHDR and CDR2 as SFDVKD. With 0 bases clipped from V and 1 base from J, the junction kept 3 bases outside the gene matches. The CDR3 sequence is 16 residues long. Here the CDR3 reads CATSDLSTSGTDTQYF. In DNA, the CDR3 is TGTGCCACCAGTGATTTGAGTACTAGCGGCACAGATACGCAGTATTTT.

This chain links TRBV6-5 with TRBJ2-3; D remains unclear. Trimming removed 0 bases at V and 4 bases at J, with 8 bases between. CDR1 is MNHEY and CDR2 is SVGAGI in the germline V gene. The CDR3 extends over 14 amino acids. CDR3 amino acids: CASSYSRVADTQYF. For the CDR3, the DNA is TGTGCCAGCAGTTACTCTAGGGTCGCAGATACGCAGTATTTT.

In its sample, this clonotype was seen a few times. In nucleotides, the CDR3 is TGCGCCAGCCGGCGGGCGTCGGGGGCGCACACCGGGGAGCTGTTTTTT. Amino acids: CASRRASGAHTGELFF. The chain combines TRBV5-1 with TRBJ2-2; possibly TRBD1 or TRBD2 for D (6 bases each). The CDR3 sequence is 16 residues long. V lost 7 bases and J 3 bases, leaving 19 bases between the germline ends. Germline CDR1 reads SGHRS; CDR2 reads YFSETQ.

This clonotype appeared a few times. The rearrangement joins TRBV7-9 to TRBJ2-7; 7 bases agree with TRBD2. This CDR3 spans 14 amino acids. Per germline, CDR1 SEHNR and CDR2 FQNEAQ (reference sequence). Trimming at V came to 6 bases and at J to 5 bases, leaving 10 bases not matched to a gene. The CDR3 nucleotides are TGTGCCAGCAGTTTCAGCGGGAATACGGACGAGCAGTACTTC. This gives the protein CASSFSGNTDEQYF.

The V and J genes are TRBV4-2 and TRBJ2-7; TRBD2 is a possible D gene (5 bases). V was shortened by 0 bases and J by 3 bases, with 18 bases between the two germline ends. CDR3 length: 17 residues. Germline V gene sequence: CDR1 LGHNA, CDR2 YNFKEQ. CDR3 protein: CASSQDLGGGSNYEQYF. CDR3 in DNA: TGTGCCAGCAGCCAAGATCTTGGCGGAGGCAGTAACTACGAGCAGTACTTC.

In this sample, this clonotype turned up a few times. This chain uses TRBV5-6 with TRBJ2-5; 8 bases agree with TRBD2. CDR3 length: 17 residues. The trim removed 2 bases at V and 4 bases at J, leaving 13 bases unmatched. Germline values: CDR1 SGHDT, CDR2 YYEEEE. The CDR3 spells CASSFKKTDAGGETQYF. The CDR3 DNA is TGTGCCAGCAGCTTCAAGAAAACAGACGCGGGAGGAGAGACCCAGTACTTC.

This rearrangement joins TRBV20-1 to TRBJ2-7, with 8 bases fitting TRBD1. The germline CDR1 and CDR2 sequences are DFQATT and SNEGSKA (reference sequence). Trimming at V came to 6 bases and at J to 5 bases, leaving 12 bases not matched to a gene. CDR3 size: 14 residues. CDR3 nucleotides: TGCAGTGCAACAATTGGACAGGGCTGGAACGAGCAGTACGTC. Protein product: CSATIGQGWNEQYV.

The rearrangement uses TRBV5-1 and TRBJ2-1; possibly TRBD2 for D (6 bases). The CDR3 consists of 16 residues. Germline V lookup: CDR1 SGHRS, CDR2 YFSETQ. Trimming left V 5 bases short and J 4 bases short, with 19 bases between. The CDR3: CASSTAGPGGYNEQFF. The CDR3 nucleotides are TGCGCCAGCAGTACCGCGGGCCCCGGGGGATACAATGAGCAGTTCTTC.

This clonotype appeared a few times. This chain connects TRBV5-1 to TRBJ1-5; the match to TRBD1 covers 7 bases. Trimming took 0 bases from V and 4 from J; bases not matched to a gene: 1. The CDR3 sequence is 14 residues long. Germline V CDR1 and CDR2: SGHRS, YFSETQ. The CDR3 sequence: CASSLGDRNQPQHF. For the CDR3, the DNA is TGCGCCAGCAGCTTGGGGGACAGAAATCAGCCCCAGCATTTT.

V is TRBV5-1 and J is TRBJ1-4; the D gene is possibly TRBD1 (5 bases). Germline CDR1 SGHRS, CDR2 YFSETQ. This CDR3 contains 15 residues. V lost 0 bases and J lost 7, with 13 bases in between. CDR3 DNA sequence: TGCGCCAGCAGCTTGGCTGGCGGGGACGGTGAAAAACTGTTTTTT. Its protein is CASSLAGGDGEKLFF.